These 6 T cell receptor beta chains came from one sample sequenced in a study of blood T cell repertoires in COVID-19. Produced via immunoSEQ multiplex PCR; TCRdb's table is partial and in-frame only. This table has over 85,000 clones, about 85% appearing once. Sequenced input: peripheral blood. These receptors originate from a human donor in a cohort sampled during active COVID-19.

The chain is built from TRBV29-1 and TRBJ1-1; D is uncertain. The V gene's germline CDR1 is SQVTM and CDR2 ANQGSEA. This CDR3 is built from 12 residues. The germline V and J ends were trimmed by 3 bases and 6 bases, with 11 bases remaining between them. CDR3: CSVDAGRAEAFF. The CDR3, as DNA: TGCAGCGTTGACGCGGGTCGCGCTGAAGCTTTCTTT.

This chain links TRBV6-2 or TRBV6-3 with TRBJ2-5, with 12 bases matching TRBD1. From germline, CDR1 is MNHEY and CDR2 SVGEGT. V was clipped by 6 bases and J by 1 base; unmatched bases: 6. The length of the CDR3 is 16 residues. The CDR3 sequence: CASSRGTGGTQETQYF. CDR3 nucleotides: TGTGCCAGCAGCCGAGGGACAGGGGGCACCCAAGAGACCCAGTACTTC.

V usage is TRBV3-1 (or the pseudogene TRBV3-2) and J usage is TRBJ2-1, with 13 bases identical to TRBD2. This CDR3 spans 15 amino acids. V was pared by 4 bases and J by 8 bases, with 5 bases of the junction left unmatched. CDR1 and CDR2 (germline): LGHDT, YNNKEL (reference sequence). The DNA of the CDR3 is TGTGCCAGCAGCCTAGGGACTAGCGGGACCTATGAGCAGTTCTTC. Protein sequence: CASSLGTSGTYEQFF.

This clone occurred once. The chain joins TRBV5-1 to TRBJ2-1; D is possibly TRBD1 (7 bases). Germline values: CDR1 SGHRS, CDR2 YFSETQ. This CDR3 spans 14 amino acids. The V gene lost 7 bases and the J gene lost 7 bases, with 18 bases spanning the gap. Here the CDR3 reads CASGDRTGGNEQFF. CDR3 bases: TGCGCCAGCGGGGACCGGACAGGAGGGAATGAGCAGTTCTTC.

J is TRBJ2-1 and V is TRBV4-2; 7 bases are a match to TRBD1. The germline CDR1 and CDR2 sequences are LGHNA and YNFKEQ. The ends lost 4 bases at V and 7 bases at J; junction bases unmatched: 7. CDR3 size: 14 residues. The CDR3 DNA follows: TGTGCCAGCAGCCCGCCGGACAGGTTAAATGAGCAGTTCTTC. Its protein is CASSPPDRLNEQFF.

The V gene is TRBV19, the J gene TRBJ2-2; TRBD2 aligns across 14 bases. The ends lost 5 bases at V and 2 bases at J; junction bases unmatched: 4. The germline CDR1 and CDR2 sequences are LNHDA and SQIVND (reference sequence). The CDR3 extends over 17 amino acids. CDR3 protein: CASSLTSGRANTGELFF. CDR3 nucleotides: TGTGCCAGTAGTCTGACTAGCGGGAGGGCAAACACCGGGGAGCTGTTTTTT.